The clone carrying this T cell receptor (beta chain) was found a few times. The data originate from a study of blood T cells in healthy people across ages. CDR1 is SGHRS, CDR2 YFSETQ, per germline. V was shortened by 4 bases and J by 5 bases, with 16 bases between the two germline ends. The CDR3 runs 14 residues. The use of a sample-barcoded 5' primer and a J-beta primer mix characterized a second PCR of about 7 to 12 cycles. A single record per CDR3 protein comes from TCRdb applying MiXCR to the 5' RACE reads. The sample includes under 2,000,000 distinct CDR3 sequences, around half of them seen just once.

The V gene is TRBV5-1, the J gene TRBJ2-7, with D tentatively TRBD1 (7 bases). The sequencing input was blood. This clonotype was obtained from a woman aged 40 to 50 in good health. The CDR3: CASSRTTGVNEQYF. For the CDR3, the DNA is TGCGCCAGCAGCCGGACTACAGGGGTTAACGAGCAGTACTTC.